This is a list of T cell receptor beta chains from one sample in a study of T cells in narcolepsy. Generated by immunoSEQ multiplex PCR, the TCRdb table keeps only in-frame clones and is missing some. This sample carries some 30,000 clones, about 84% of them seen once, and the ten largest clones take around 1.3%. Sequencing used CD45RA- memory CD4+ T cells from PBMCs. These receptors were collected from a human donor with narcolepsy. CDR3s include the opening cysteine and the closing phenylalanine or tryptophan. D genes are given only for firm matches. Clone size is shown for a subset of rows, as once, few, many or a class of expanded clone.

>TRBV30|NA|TRBJ1-2|NA
TGTGCCTGGAGTAAAGACTATGGCTACACCTTC
CAWSKDYGYTF
>TRBV6-5|NA|TRBJ1-1|NA
TGTGCCAGCAGTTACAGGCGGAACACTGAAGCTTTCTTT
CASSYRRNTEAFF
>TRBV4-3|NA|TRBJ2-3|NA
TGCGCCAGCAGCCAAGAGGCCAGGACTAGCACAGATACGCAGTATTTT
CASSQEARTSTDTQYF
>TRBV27|TRBD1|TRBJ1-5|NA
TGTGCCAGCAGACCTCAGGGGGAGGGAAGCAATCAGCCCCAGCATTTT
CASRPQGEGSNQPQHF
>TRBV2|NA|TRBJ1-5|few
TGTGCCAGCAGTCACGATGGGAATCAGCCCCAGCATTTT
CASSHDGNQPQHF
>TRBV2|NA|TRBJ2-7|NA
TGTGCCAGCAGTGTGGTGGGGTACGAGCAGTACTTC
CASSVVGYEQYF
>TRBV7-6|NA|TRBJ2-5|NA
TGTGCCAGCAGCTTAGGAACAGGAAGAGAGACCCAGTACTTC
CASSLGTGRETQYF
>TRBV19|TRBD2|TRBJ2-1|NA
TGTGCCAGTAGTTCCTACTCAAGCGGGGTCGACAATGAGCAGTTCTTC
CASSSYSSGVDNEQFF
>TRBV21-1|NA|TRBJ2-5|NA
TGTGCCAGCAGCAAATTTTGGAGCGGCCCCCAAGAGACCCAGTACTTC
CASSKFWSGPQETQYF
>TRBV19|NA|TRBJ2-7|NA
TGTGCCAGTAATAACGGCGGCCGCTCGAGCGAGCAGTACTTC
CASNNGGRSSEQYF
>TRBV6-1|TRBD2|TRBJ2-4|NA
TGTGCCAGCAGTGCCCAGCGGGGAGACATTCAGTACTTC
CASSAQRGDIQYF
>TRBV20-1|NA|TRBJ2-7|few
TGCAGTGCTAGGGGGGACTACGAGCAGTACTTC
CSARGDYEQYF
>TRBV2|NA|TRBJ2-1|NA
TGTGCCAGCAGCCGGGATCCTGGGACGGTCAATGAGCAGTTCTTC
CASSRDPGTVNEQFF
>TRBV6-1|TRBD1|TRBJ1-5|once
TGTGCCAGCAGTTCCAGGGGGGGAGGGCAGCCCCAGCATTTT
CASSSRGGGQPQHF
>TRBV29-1|TRBD1|TRBJ2-2|NA
TGCAGCGCTTCCGGGACAGGGGCCGGGGAGCTGTTTTTT
CSASGTGAGELFF
>TRBV9|NA|TRBJ1-1|NA
TGTGCCAGCAGCGTAGAGGCGGGGGCTGAAGCTTTCTTT
CASSVEAGAEAFF
>TRBV20-1|NA|TRBJ1-5|NA
TGCAGTGCTGGAGATAGGGGGCCCCAGCATTTT
CSAGDRGPQHF
>TRBV5-6|TRBD1|TRBJ1-3|NA
TGTGCCAGCAGCCTGGGACAGGGGGTTCTAGGCCTCACCATATATTTT
CASSLGQGVLGLTIYF
>TRBV7-9|NA|TRBJ2-5|NA
TGTGCCAGCAGCCTAACAGGGTGGAGTGAACAAGAGACCCAGTACTTC
CASSLTGWSEQETQYF
>TRBV28|NA|TRBJ2-5|NA
TGTGCCAGCACCCCCGGGCAGGGATGGGAGACCCAGTACTTC
CASTPGQGWETQYF
>TRBV6-5|NA|TRBJ1-3|NA
TGTGCCAGCAGTGAGTCCATCACCATATATTTT
CASSESITIYF
>TRBV2|NA|TRBJ2-1|NA
TGTGCCAGCAGTGAGGGGGTCTACAATGAGCAGTTCTTC
CASSEGVYNEQFF
>TRBV7-7|NA|TRBJ2-5|NA
TGTGCTAGCAGCTTAGGCTTCCAAGAGACCCAGTACTTC
CASSLGFQETQYF
>TRBV10-3|NA|TRBJ2-5|NA
TGTGCCATCAGTGACGGTAGCTGGGGGCCCCAGTACTTC
CAISDGSWGPQYF
>TRBV18|NA|TRBJ2-5|NA
TGTGCCAGCTCGTTGACTCAAGAGACCCAGTACTTC
CASSLTQETQYF
>TRBV6-5|NA|TRBJ1-2|once
TGTGCCAGCAGTTACTGGGCCAGTGATGGCTACACCTTC
CASSYWASDGYTF
>TRBV5-6|TRBD1|TRBJ1-4|NA
TGTGCCAGCAGCTTGACGCCCTCGGGACAGTCTAATGAAAAACTGTTTTTT
CASSLTPSGQSNEKLFF
>TRBV5-1|TRBD1|TRBJ2-3|NA
TGCGCCAGCAGCCCAGGGGTGACAGGGCCCACAGATACGCAGTATTTT
CASSPGVTGPTDTQYF
>TRBV15|NA|TRBJ2-5|NA
TGTGCCACCGGCCCTGGGGATCAAGAGACCCAGTACTTC
CATGPGDQETQYF
>TRBV30|TRBD1|TRBJ1-1|NA
TGTGCCTGGAAGTCAGGGGGAAGGAGAACTGAAGCTTTCTTT
CAWKSGGRRTEAFF
>TRBV2|TRBD1|TRBJ1-4|NA
TGTGCCAGCAGAGCTACAGGGGGCCGGGAAAAACTGTTTTTT
CASRATGGREKLFF
>TRBV2|NA|TRBJ2-6|NA
TGTGCCAGCAGTTCTCCAGGGGCCTCGTGGGCCAACGTCCTGACTTTC
CASSSPGASWANVLTF
>TRBV19|NA|TRBJ1-2|NA
TGTGCCAGTAGTGCACCGAACTATGGCTACACCTTC
CASSAPNYGYTF
>TRBV5-1|NA|TRBJ2-7|NA
TGCGCCAGCGCGGATCCCCCCTCCTACGAGCAGTACTTC
CASADPPSYEQYF
>TRBV9|TRBD2|TRBJ2-2|NA
TGTGCCAGCAGCGTAGACCCCGAAGTCGGGGGGGGCTCATCCGGGGAGCTGTTTTTT
CASSVDPEVGGGSSGELFF
>TRBV6-5|NA|TRBJ2-4|NA
TGTGCCAGCAAACTAACTTCAGGGACACATAACATTCAGTACTTC
CASKLTSGTHNIQYF
>TRBV6-1|NA|TRBJ2-2|NA
TGTGCCAGCAGTGGCAGACTCACCGGGGAGCTGTTTTTT
CASSGRLTGELFF
>TRBV5-1|TRBD1|TRBJ2-7|NA
TGCGCCAGCAGCTTCAGGGGGTACGAGCAGTACTTC
CASSFRGYEQYF
>TRBV10-1|TRBD2|TRBJ2-1|NA
TGCGCCAGCAGTGGCGGGGGCTCCTACAATGAGCAGTTCTTC
CASSGGGSYNEQFF